The clone carrying this T cell receptor beta chain was counted a single time. J lost 7 bases, V lost 5 bases, and 6 bases had no gene match. The germline gives CDR1 SNHLY, CDR2 FYNNEI. This CDR3 region has 13 residues. This sample was taken from a study of cytomegalovirus exposure and HLA in healthy donors. As for the study in general: The roughly 120 million unique TCR beta sequences, from 150 million to 200 million T cells, were found by an earlier analysis.

Vbeta (60) and Jbeta (13) primers were used in the PCR. Repertoires were generated with immunoSEQ multiplex PCR, while TCRdb's copy carries only in-frame clones and drops some. The sample has 150,000 to 200,000 clones, 80% to 85% seen once; the top ten hold 2.3%. Sequences were obtained from PBMCs. The chain links TRBV2 to TRBJ2-7; TRBD1 matches 9 bases. The receptor comes from a male donor in good health and CMV-seronegative. As DNA, the CDR3 is TGTGCCAGCAGTCGACAGGGGGTTCAAGAGCAGTACTTC. Residues: CASSRQGVQEQYF.